The 19 T cell receptor beta chains given below trace back to one sample, sequenced in a study of T cell repertoires in cytomegalovirus infection. These TCRs are of unknown antigen specificity. TCRdb re-called the reads through MiXCR, storing one row per CDR3 protein. The table includes about 220,000 distinct CDR3 sequences, around two fifths detected once. Sequenced material: CD8+ T cells from cultured PBMCs, taken from culture after CMV antigen stimulation. The origin of the receptors is a human donor in good health (CMV status not recorded). Some clones in this sample may be carry-over from other donors' samples.

This clonotype was counted only a few times. The genes are TRBV27 and TRBJ2-3, with 7 bases that match TRBD2. V trimming: 6 bases; J trimming: 0 bases; junction bases outside the gene matches: 6. CDR3 length equals 15 residues. CDR1 and CDR2 (germline): MNHEY, SMNVEV (reference sequence). The CDR3 coding sequence is TGTGCCAGCAGCCCTCTTAGCGGGAGCACAGATACGCAGTATTTT. This translates into CASSPLSGSTDTQYF.

This clonotype was picked up a small number of times. The chain combines TRBV19 with TRBJ1-2; 8 bases map to TRBD1. This CDR3 is built from 17 residues. Trimming cost V 6 bases and J 8 bases; bases outside gene matches: 20. CDR1 LNHDA and CDR2 SQIVND come from the germline V gene (reference sequence). The CDR3 nucleotides read TGTGCCAGTAGAAGAGGAGACAGGGGCGATTTCATGGGAGGCTACACCTTC. Amino acid sequence: CASRRGDRGDFMGGYTF. Based on the CDR3 plus reference TRBV19 and TRBJ1-2, the full variable domain is DGGITQSPKYLFRKEGQNVTLSCEQNLNHDAMYWYRQDPGQGLRLIYYSQIVNDFQKGDIAEGYSVSREKKESFPLTVTSAQKNPTAFYLCASRRGDRGDFMGGYTFGSGTRLTVV.

The V and J genes are TRBV6-8 and TRBJ2-3, with TRBD1 identical over 9 bases. The CDR3 has 15 residues. In germline, CDR1 is MNHGY, CDR2 SAAAGT. With 6 bases clipped from V and 1 base from J, the junction kept 5 bases outside the gene matches. The CDR3 bases are TGTGCCAGCAGATGGACAGGGGCCGGCACAGATACGCAGTATTTT. Protein: CASRWTGAGTDTQYF.

V gene TRBV7-9 combines with J gene TRBJ2-3; 7 bases line up with TRBD2. CDR1 and CDR2 from the germline V gene are SEHNR and FQNEAQ (reference sequence). This CDR3 contains 14 residues. V dropped 5 bases and J dropped 8; count of bases not matched to a gene: 10. CDR3 coding DNA: TGTGCCAGCAGCCACAGCGGGGATGCCCTTACGCAGTATTTT. It is translated as CASSHSGDALTQYF.

The rearrangement uses TRBV5-4 and TRBJ1-2; D perhaps matches TRBD1 (5 bases). CDR1 is SGHNT and CDR2 is YYREEE in the germline V gene (reference sequence). Trimming stripped 2 bases from V and 6 bases from J, with 11 bases between. The CDR3 runs 13 residues. DNA for the CDR3: TGTGCCAGCAGCTTCCCAGGGCGTGATGGCTACACCTTC. Its protein is CASSFPGRDGYTF.

This clonotype was counted only a few times. The V call is TRBV29-1, the J call TRBJ2-7, with TRBD2 identical over 7 bases. Germline CDR1 and CDR2: SQVTM and ANQGSEA. The junction had 5 bases not matched to a gene; V was cut back by 4 bases and J by 2 bases. This CDR3 is built from 13 residues. The CDR3 spells CSVGGRGTYEQYF. In nucleotides, the CDR3 is TGCAGCGTTGGAGGGAGGGGCACCTACGAGCAGTACTTC.

This clonotype was observed many times. The genes are TRBV11-1 and TRBJ2-1, with 13 bases lining up with TRBD2. The V gene's germline CDR1 is SGHAT and CDR2 FQDESV (reference sequence). V was clipped by 6 bases and J by 0 bases; unmatched bases: 17. The CDR3 has 21 residues. The CDR3 protein is CASSQVPGTSGAMSSYNEQFF. In nucleotides, the CDR3 is TGTGCCAGCAGTCAAGTCCCCGGGACTAGCGGGGCGATGAGCTCCTACAATGAGCAGTTCTTC.

The V call is TRBV19, the J call TRBJ2-7; 7 bases map to TRBD2. The V gene end was trimmed by 8 bases and the J gene end by 1 base; junction bases not matched to a gene: 5. This CDR3 has 13 amino acids. CDR1 and CDR2 from the germline V gene are LNHDA and SQIVND (reference sequence). The CDR3 spells CASLGRESYEQYF. CDR3 bases: TGTGCCAGTTTAGGGCGGGAGTCCTACGAGCAGTACTTC.

J is TRBJ2-7 and V is TRBV5-5; D possibly corresponds to TRBD1 (6 bases). This CDR3 is 14 amino acids long. V lost 4 bases and J 1 base, leaving 12 bases between the germline ends. Germline CDR1 is SGHKS and CDR2 is YYEKEE (reference sequence). In DNA, the CDR3 is TGTGCCAGCAGCCCCAGGGACATGTCCTACGAGCAGTACTTC. Its translation: CASSPRDMSYEQYF.

This clonotype has ten or more counts. The chain uses TRBV7-2 and TRBJ2-1; the D is unclear. The V end lost 2 bases, the J end lost 8 bases, and 13 bases lay between the germline ends. Per germline, CDR1 SGHTA and CDR2 FQGNSA. The CDR3 runs 14 residues. The CDR3 protein is CASSLILPGHEQFF. The CDR3 DNA follows: TGTGCCAGCAGCTTAATTCTGCCCGGGCATGAGCAGTTCTTC.

This clonotype has only a few counts. V usage is TRBV12-3 or TRBV12-4 and J usage is TRBJ1-3; D is uncertain. The ends were cut back, 7 bases at V and 2 bases at J, with 3 bases in the middle. The CDR3 sequence is 11 residues long. CDR3 residues: CASMAGNTIYF. The CDR3, as DNA: TGTGCCAGCATGGCTGGAAACACCATATATTTT.

V gene TRBV28 combines with J gene TRBJ2-3; D call uncertain. V was pared by 5 bases and J by 3 bases, with 12 bases between. Germline CDR1 is MDHEN and CDR2 is SYDVKM. This CDR3 contains 14 residues. This CDR3 reads CASSPWASTDTQYF. The CDR3 nucleotides read TGTGCCAGCAGTCCCTGGGCCTCAACAGATACGCAGTATTTT.

This clonotype was seen a few times. This chain uses TRBV20-1 with TRBJ2-2; 12 bases are shared with TRBD2. This CDR3 has 16 amino acids. Germline V gene sequence: CDR1 DFQATT, CDR2 SNEGSKA (reference sequence). The V and J ends lost 5 bases and 4 bases, in that order; junction bases with no gene match: 8. CDR3 DNA sequence: TGCAGTGCTGGCCTGACTAGCGGGAGCAGCACCGGGGAGCTGTTTTTT. Protein product: CSAGLTSGSSTGELFF.

This clonotype was observed a handful of times. The chain links TRBV7-9 to TRBJ2-7, with D perhaps assigned TRBD1 or TRBD2 (5 bases each). Per the germline V gene, CDR1 is SEHNR and CDR2 is FQNEAQ (reference sequence). Trimming took off 7 bases at V and 2 bases at J, with 18 bases between the two ends. The CDR3 spans 15 residues. The DNA of the CDR3 is TGTGCCAGCAAGGGCGCGGCAGGGACGGCCTACGAGCAGTACTTC. Residues: CASKGAAGTAYEQYF.

This clonotype was observed a few times. The chain is built from TRBV5-4 and TRBJ2-7; possible D gene TRBD1, 5 bases. The germline V and J ends were trimmed by 4 bases and 7 bases, with 12 bases remaining between them. This CDR3 spans 12 amino acids. The V gene's germline CDR1 is SGHNT and CDR2 YYREEE (reference sequence). The CDR3 DNA reads as TGTGCCAGCAGCCTTGGGGCACGAGAGCAGTACTTC. Translating gives CASSLGAREQYF.

The chain has TRBV27 and TRBJ1-1, with D unresolved. The germline V gene encodes CDR1 MNHEY and CDR2 SMNVEV (reference sequence). CDR3 length: 13 amino acids. V lost 7 bases to trimming and J lost 5 bases, with 14 bases between them. CDR3 region: CASTPPGWTEAFF. The CDR3 nucleotides read TGTGCCAGCACCCCGCCAGGCTGGACTGAAGCTTTCTTT.

The chain is built from TRBV7-8 and TRBJ1-2, with TRBD1 matching 9 bases. The CDR3 extends over 16 amino acids. In germline, CDR1 is SGHVS, CDR2 FQNEAQ. V lost 3 bases, J lost 6 bases, and 11 bases stayed unmatched. CDR3 bases: TGTGCCAGCAGCTTGAGGGAGCGACAGGGGGTAGATGGCTACACCTTC. The encoded protein is CASSLRERQGVDGYTF.

The sample holds a few counts of this clonotype. The CDR3 here is CASSLAEEAVTGELFF. The CDR3 DNA follows: TGTGCCAGCAGCTTGGCCGAGGAGGCCGTAACCGGGGAGCTGTTTTTT. The chain uses TRBV5-4 and TRBJ2-2; D might be TRBD2 (5 bases). Germline assignment: CDR1 SGHNT and CDR2 YYREEE (reference sequence). The CDR3 contains 16 residues. Deletions cut 0 bases from V and 5 bases from J, with 14 bases between.

The chain has TRBV29-1 and TRBJ1-1; tentative D call: TRBD1 (6 bases). The germline V gene has CDR1 SQVTM and CDR2 ANQGSEA. CDR3 length: 14 residues. The germline V and J ends were trimmed by 0 bases and 1 base, with 9 bases remaining between them. The DNA of the CDR3 is TGCAGCGTTGAAGATACAGGGTCGAACACTGAAGCTTTCTTT. Amino acid sequence: CSVEDTGSNTEAFF.